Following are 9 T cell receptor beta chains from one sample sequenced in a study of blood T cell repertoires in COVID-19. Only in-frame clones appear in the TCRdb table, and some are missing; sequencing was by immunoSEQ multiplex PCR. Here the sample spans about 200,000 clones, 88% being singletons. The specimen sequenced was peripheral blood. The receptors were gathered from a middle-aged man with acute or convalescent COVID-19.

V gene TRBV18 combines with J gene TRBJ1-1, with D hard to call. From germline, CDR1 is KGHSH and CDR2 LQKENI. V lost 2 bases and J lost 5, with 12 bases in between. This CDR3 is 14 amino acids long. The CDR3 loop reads CASSPTPPGTEAFF. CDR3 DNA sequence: TGTGCCAGCTCACCAACTCCCCCGGGGACTGAAGCTTTCTTT.

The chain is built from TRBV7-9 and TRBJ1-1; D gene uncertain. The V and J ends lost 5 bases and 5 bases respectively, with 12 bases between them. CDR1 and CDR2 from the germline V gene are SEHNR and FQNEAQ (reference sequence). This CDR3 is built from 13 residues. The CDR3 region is CASSPIESTEAFF. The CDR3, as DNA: TGTGCCAGCAGCCCTATTGAGAGTACTGAAGCTTTCTTT.

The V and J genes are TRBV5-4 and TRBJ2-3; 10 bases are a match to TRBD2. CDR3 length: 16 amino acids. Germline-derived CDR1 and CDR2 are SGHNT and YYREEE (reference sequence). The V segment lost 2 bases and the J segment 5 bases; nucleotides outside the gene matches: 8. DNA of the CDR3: TGTGCCAGCAGCTTACCAGGGCTAGCGGGGGAAGATACGCAGTATTTT. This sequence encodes CASSLPGLAGEDTQYF. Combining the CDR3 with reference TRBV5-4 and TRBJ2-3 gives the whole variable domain ETGVTQSPTHLIKTRGQQVTLRCSSQSGHNTVSWYQQALGQGPQFIFQYYREEENGRGNFPPRFSGLQFPNYSSELNVNALELDDSALYLCASSLPGLAGEDTQYFGPGTRLTVL.

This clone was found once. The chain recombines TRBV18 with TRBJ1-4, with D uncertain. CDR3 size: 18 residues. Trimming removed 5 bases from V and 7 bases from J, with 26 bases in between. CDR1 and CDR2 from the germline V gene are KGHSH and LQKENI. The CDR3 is CASSTLGRAFPSGEKLFF. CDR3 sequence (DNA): TGTGCCAGCTCAACCCTCGGGAGGGCCTTCCCCTCTGGTGAAAAACTGTTTTTT. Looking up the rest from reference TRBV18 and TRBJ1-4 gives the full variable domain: NAGVMQNPRHLVRRRGQEARLRCSPMKGHSHVYWYRQLPEEGLKFMVYLQKENIIDESGMPKERFSAEFPKEGPSILRIQQVVRGDSAAYFCASSTLGRAFPSGEKLFFGSGTQLSVL.

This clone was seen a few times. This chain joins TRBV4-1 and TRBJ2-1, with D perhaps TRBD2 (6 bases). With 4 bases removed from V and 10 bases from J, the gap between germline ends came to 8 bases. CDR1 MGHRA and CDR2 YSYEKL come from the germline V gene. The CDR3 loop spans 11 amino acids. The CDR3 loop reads CASSLSGEQFF. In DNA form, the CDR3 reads TGCGCCAGCAGCCTAAGCGGGGAGCAGTTCTTC.

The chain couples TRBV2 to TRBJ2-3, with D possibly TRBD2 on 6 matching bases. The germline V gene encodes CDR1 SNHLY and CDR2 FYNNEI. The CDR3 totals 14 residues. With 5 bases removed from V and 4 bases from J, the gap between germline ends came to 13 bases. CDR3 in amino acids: CASSRGLGADTQYF. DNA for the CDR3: TGTGCCAGCAGTAGGGGACTGGGGGCAGATACGCAGTATTTT.

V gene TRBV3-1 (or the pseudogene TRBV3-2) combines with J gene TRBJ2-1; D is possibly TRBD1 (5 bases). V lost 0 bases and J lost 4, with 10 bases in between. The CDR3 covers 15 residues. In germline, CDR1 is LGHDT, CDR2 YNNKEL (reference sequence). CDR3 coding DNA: TGTGCCAGCAGCCAAGATCATTCAGGGTACAATGAGCAGTTCTTC. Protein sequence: CASSQDHSGYNEQFF.

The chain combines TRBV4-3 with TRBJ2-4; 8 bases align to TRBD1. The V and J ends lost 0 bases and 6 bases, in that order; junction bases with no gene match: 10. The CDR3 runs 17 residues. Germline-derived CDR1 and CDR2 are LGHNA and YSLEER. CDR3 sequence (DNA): TGCGCCAGCAGCCAAGAGACCCCGCAGGGGGCAATAAACATTCAGTACTTC. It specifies CASSQETPQGAINIQYF.

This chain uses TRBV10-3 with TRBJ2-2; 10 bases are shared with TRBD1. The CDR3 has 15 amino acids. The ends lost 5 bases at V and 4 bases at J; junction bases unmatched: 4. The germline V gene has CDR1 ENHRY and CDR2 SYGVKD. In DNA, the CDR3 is TGTGCCATCAGTTTGGGGACAGGGGTCACCGGGGAGCTGTTTTTT. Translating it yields CAISLGTGVTGELFF.